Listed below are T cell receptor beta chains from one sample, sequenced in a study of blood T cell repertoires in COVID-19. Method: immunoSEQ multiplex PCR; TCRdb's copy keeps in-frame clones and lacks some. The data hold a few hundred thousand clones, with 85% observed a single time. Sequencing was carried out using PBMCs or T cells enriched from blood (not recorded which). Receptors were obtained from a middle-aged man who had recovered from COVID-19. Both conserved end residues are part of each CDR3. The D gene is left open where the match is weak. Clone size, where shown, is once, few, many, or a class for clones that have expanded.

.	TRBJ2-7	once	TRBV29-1	TGCAGCGTTTTGAAGGTGGAGGCCTACGAGCAGTACTTC	CSVLKVEAYEQYF
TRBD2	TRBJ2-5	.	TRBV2	TGTGCCAGCAGTGTATTCAGCGGGAGTTACCAAGAGACCCAGTACTTC	CASSVFSGSYQETQYF
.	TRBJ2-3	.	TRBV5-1	TGCGCCAGCAGCTTGGCTCAGGACACAGATACGCAGTATTTT	CASSLAQDTDTQYF
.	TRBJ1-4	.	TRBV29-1	TGCAGCGTTGCGACCGGGACTAATGAAAAACTGTTTTTT	CSVATGTNEKLFF
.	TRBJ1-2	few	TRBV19	TGTGCCGTGGCCGGAGGCGGCGGCTACACCTTC	CAVAGGGGYTF
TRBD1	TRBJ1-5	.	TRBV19	TGTGCCAGTTCCAGGACAGGAGAATTCAGCAATCAGCCCCAGCATTTT	CASSRTGEFSNQPQHF
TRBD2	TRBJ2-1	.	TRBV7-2	TGTGCCAGCAGCTCGGACGGGAGGGCCTGGAATGAGCAGTTCTTC	CASSSDGRAWNEQFF
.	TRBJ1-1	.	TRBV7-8	TGTGCCAGCAGCTTAGGTTTAAGGGTCGGGGGAGTGAATGAAGCTTTCTTT	CASSLGLRVGGVNEAFF
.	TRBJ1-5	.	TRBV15	TGTGCCACCAGCAGAGAGACCTGGAGGGACGGGAGCAATCAGCCCCAGCATTTT	CATSRETWRDGSNQPQHF
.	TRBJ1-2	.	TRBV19	TGTGCCAGTAGTGGGGGCAGGGAGATTGGCTACACCTTC	CASSGGREIGYTF
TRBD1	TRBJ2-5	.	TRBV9	TGTGCCAGCAGCGTAGAACAGGGGCCACAAGAGACCCAGTACTTC	CASSVEQGPQETQYF
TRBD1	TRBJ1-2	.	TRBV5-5	TGTGCCAGCAGCTCAGAAACGACAGGGGCTGGCTACACCTTC	CASSSETTGAGYTF
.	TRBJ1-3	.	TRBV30	TGTGCCTGGAGTGCTAGTGCCCCTGGAAACACCATATATTTT	CAWSASAPGNTIYF
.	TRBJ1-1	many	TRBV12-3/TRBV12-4	TGTGCCAGCAGCTACAGGGCGAACACTGAAGCTTTCTTT	CASSYRANTEAFF
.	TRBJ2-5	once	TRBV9	TGTGCCAGCAGCGCGGGTAATTTGGAGACCCAGTACTTC	CASSAGNLETQYF
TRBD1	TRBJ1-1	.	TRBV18	TGTGCCAGCTCTCCTTCGACAGGGACCGCTGAAGCTTTCTTT	CASSPSTGTAEAFF
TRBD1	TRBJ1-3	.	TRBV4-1	TGCGCCAGCAGCCAAGAAAGGGGGCTTGGAAACACCATATATTTT	CASSQERGLGNTIYF
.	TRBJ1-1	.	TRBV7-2	TGTGCCAGCAGCTTAGGTCAGGTCAGGACTGAAGCTTTCTTT	CASSLGQVRTEAFF
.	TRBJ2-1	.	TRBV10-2	TGCGCCAGCGGACATGTCAATGAGCAGTTCTTC	CASGHVNEQFF
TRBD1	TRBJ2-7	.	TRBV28	TGTGCCAGCAGTTCCCAGGGGGCCCTACCCTACGAGCAGTACTTC	CASSSQGALPYEQYF
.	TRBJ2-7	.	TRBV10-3	TGTGCCGCGGGGCGCGAGCAGTACTTC	CAAGREQYF
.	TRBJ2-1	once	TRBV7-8	TGTGCCAGCAGCTTATTCGGGAGTTCCTACAATGAGCAGTTCTTC	CASSLFGSSYNEQFF
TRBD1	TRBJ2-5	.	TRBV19	TGTGCCAGTAGTACGTTGGGGACAGGGGGCCAAGAGACCCAGTACTTC	CASSTLGTGGQETQYF
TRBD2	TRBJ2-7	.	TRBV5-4	TGTGCCAGCAGCTCAACTAGCGGAGCCTACGAGCAGTACTTC	CASSSTSGAYEQYF
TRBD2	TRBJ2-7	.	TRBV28	TGTGCCAGCAGAACCGGGACTAGCGGCTACGAGCAGTACTTC	CASRTGTSGYEQYF
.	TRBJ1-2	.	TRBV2	TGTGCCAGCACCCGGACAGAGAACTATGGCTACACCTTC	CASTRTENYGYTF
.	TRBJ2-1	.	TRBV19	TGTGCCAGTAGCCCAGGACTGAACTACAATGAGCAGTTCTTC	CASSPGLNYNEQFF
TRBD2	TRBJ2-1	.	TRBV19	TGTGCCAGTAGTATCACGGGGGGGAACTACAATGAGCAGTTCTTC	CASSITGGNYNEQFF
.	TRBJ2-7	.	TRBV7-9	TGTGCCAGCAGCTTAGAGGGGCTCTCCTACGAGCAGTACTTC	CASSLEGLSYEQYF
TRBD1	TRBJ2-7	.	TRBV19	TGTGCCAGTAGCAGGGGGCTTAGATACTACGAGCAGTACTTC	CASSRGLRYYEQYF
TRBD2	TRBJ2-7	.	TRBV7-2	TGTGCCAGCAGCCCTGGACTAGCGGGAGTTCTTTCCTACGAGCAGTACTTC	CASSPGLAGVLSYEQYF
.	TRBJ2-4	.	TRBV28	TGTGCCAGCAGTTTATCCCTGGGACTTATAAAAAACATTCAGTACTTC	CASSLSLGLIKNIQYF
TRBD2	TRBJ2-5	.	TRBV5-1	TGCGCCAGCAGCTTGGCGGCTAGCGGAGACCAAGAGACCCAGTACTTC	CASSLAASGDQETQYF
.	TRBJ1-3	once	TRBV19	TGTGCCAGTAGAAGTCAGGGTAGTAGCTCTGGAAACACCATATATTTT	CASRSQGSSSGNTIYF
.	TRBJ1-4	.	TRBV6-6	TGTGCCAGCAGTTCGTCACCTAGGGGGGAAAAACTGTTTTTT	CASSSSPRGEKLFF
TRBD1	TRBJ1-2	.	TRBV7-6	TGTGCCAGCAGTCTTGATGGACAGGGAAGGTATGGCTACACCTTC	CASSLDGQGRYGYTF
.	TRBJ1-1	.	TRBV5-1	TGCGCCAGCAGCCTGGGGGGCGCCGGGACTGAAGCTTTCTTT	CASSLGGAGTEAFF
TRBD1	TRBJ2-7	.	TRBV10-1	TGCGCCAGCAGTGGACAGGGGGCCTACGAGCAGTACTTC	CASSGQGAYEQYF
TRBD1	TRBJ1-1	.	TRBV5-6	TGTGCCAGCAGCTTGCCAGGGGGAGAATGGGTGAACACTGAAGCTTTCTTT	CASSLPGGEWVNTEAFF
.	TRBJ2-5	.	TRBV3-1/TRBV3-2	TGTGCCAGCAGCCTGCGGGCGGAAGGAGAGACCCAGTACTTC	CASSLRAEGETQYF
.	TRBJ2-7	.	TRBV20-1	TGCAGTGCTAGTACTGGAGGCTACGAGCAGTACTTC	CSASTGGYEQYF
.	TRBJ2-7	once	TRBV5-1	TGCGCCAGCAGCCCATATTCGACATCCTACGAGCAGTACTTC	CASSPYSTSYEQYF
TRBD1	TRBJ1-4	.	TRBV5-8	TGTGCCAGCAGCTTGGAGGGGGCACGAGGTGAAAAACTGTTTTTT	CASSLEGARGEKLFF
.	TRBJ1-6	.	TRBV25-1	TGTGCCAGCAGTGACGGGGGGCGGGGAAGGTATTCACCCCTCCACTTT	CASSDGGRGRYSPLHF
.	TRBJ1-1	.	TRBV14	TGTGCCAGCAGCCACAAAGCCAGGCCGGGGTTGCACACTGAAGCTTTCTTT	CASSHKARPGLHTEAFF
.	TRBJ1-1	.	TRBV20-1	TGCAGTGAGGTGGGTCGGGGTGAAGCTTTCTTT	CSEVGRGEAFF
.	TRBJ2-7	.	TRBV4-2	TGTGCCAGCAGCCAAGGATCAGGGTTCAACGAGCAGTACTTC	CASSQGSGFNEQYF
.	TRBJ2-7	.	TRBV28	TGTGCCAGCAGTTGGAGGGTGGGGGAGCAGTACTTC	CASSWRVGEQYF
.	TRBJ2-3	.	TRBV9	TGTGCCAGCAGCCCTCTGAGACAGGGCACAGATACGCAGTATTTT	CASSPLRQGTDTQYF